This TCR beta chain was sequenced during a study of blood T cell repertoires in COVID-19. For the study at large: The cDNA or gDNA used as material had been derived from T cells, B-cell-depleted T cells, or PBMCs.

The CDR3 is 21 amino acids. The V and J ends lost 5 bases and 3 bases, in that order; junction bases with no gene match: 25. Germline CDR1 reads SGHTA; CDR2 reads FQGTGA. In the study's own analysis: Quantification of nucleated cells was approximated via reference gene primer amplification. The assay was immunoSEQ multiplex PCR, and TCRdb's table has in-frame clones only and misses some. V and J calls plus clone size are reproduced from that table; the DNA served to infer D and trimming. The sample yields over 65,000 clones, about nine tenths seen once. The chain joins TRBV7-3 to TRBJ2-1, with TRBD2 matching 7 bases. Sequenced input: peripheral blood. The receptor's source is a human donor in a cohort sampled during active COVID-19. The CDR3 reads CASSLGPTPLWTRRHYNEQFF. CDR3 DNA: TGTGCCAGCAGCCTAGGACCGACTCCTCTTTGGACTAGGAGACACTACAATGAGCAGTTCTTC.